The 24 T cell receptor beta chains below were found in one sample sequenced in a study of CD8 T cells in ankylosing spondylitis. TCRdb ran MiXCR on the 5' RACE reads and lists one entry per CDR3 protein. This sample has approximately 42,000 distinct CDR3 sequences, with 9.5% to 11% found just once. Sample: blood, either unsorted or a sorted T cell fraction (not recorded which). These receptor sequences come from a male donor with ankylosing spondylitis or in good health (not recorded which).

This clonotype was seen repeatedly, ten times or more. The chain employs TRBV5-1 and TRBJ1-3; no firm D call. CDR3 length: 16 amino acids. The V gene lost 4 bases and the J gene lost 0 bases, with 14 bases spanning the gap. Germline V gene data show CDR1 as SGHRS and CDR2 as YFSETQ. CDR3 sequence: CASSITEQFSGNTIYF. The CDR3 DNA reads TGCGCCAGCAGCATAACCGAACAGTTCTCTGGAAACACCATATATTTT.

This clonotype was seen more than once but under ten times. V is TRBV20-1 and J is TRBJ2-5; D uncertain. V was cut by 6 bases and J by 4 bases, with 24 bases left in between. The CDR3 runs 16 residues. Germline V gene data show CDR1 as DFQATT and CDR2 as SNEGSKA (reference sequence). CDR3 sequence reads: CSATRNRRLVTETQYF. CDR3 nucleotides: TGCAGTGCCACTCGAAACCGAAGGTTGGTGACAGAGACCCAGTACTTC.

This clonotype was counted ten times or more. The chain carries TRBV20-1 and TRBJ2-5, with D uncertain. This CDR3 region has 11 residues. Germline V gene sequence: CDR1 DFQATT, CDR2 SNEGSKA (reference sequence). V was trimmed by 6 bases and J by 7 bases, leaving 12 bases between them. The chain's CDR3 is CSARRTGTQYF. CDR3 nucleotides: TGCAGTGCAAGACGGACGGGGACCCAGTACTTC.

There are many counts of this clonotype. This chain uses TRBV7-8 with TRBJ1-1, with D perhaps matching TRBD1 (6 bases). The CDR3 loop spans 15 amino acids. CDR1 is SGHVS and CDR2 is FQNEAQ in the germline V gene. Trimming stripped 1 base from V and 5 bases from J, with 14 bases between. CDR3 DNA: TGTGCCAGCAGCTTAGTTGGGGGCGCATATACTGAAGCTTTCTTT. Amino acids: CASSLVGGAYTEAFF.

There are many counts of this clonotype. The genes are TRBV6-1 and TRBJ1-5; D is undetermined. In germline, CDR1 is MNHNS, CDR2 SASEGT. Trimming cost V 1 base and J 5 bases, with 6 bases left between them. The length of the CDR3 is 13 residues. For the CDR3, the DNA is TGTGCCAGCAGTGAAGGGTCTTATCAGCCCCAGCATTTT. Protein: CASSEGSYQPQHF.

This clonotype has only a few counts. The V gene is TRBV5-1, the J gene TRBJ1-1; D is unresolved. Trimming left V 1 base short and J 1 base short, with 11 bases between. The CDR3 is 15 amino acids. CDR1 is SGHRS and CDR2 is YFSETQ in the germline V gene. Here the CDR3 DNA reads TGCGCCAGCAGCTTGAGTGTAGATTCGAACACTGAAGCTTTCTTT. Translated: CASSLSVDSNTEAFF.

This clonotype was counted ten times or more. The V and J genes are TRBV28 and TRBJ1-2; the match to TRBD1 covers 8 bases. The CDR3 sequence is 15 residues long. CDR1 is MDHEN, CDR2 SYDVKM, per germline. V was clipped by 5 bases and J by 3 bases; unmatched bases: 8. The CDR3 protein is CASSPRDRPDYGYTF. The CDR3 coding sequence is TGTGCCAGCAGTCCACGGGACAGGCCTGACTATGGCTACACCTTC.

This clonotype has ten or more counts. The CDR3 reads CASNPRGQGKLTGELFF. The CDR3 region has the DNA TGTGCCAGCAACCCCCGGGGACAGGGGAAACTCACCGGGGAGCTGTTTTTT. The gene calls are TRBV6-1 and TRBJ2-2; 10 nucleotides agree with TRBD1. There are 17 residues in the CDR3. Germline V gene sequence: CDR1 MNHNS, CDR2 SASEGT. V shed 7 bases, J shed 4 bases, and the junction held 12 bases outside the gene matches.

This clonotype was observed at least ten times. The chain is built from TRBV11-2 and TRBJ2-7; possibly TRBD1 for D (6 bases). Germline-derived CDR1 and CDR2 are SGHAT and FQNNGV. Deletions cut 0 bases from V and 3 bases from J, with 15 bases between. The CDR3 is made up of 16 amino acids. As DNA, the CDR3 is TGTGCCAGCAGCTTAGATCTGCCAGGGGCGGTCTACGAGCAGTACTTC. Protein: CASSLDLPGAVYEQYF.

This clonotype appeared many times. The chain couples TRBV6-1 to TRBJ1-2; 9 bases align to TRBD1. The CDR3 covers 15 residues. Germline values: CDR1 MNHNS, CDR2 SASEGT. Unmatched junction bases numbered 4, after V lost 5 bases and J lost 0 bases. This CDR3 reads CASSPWTGANYGYTF. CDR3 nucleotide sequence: TGTGCCAGCAGTCCCTGGACAGGGGCTAACTATGGCTACACCTTC.

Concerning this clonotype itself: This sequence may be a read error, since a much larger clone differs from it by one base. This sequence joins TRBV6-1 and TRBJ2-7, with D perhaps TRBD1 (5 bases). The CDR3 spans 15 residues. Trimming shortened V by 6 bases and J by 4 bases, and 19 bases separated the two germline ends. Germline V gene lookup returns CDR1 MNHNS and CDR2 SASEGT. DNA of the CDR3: TGTGCCAGCAGCCGACAGAGTTACCCACAATACGAGCAGTACTTC. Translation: CASSRQSYPQYEQYF.

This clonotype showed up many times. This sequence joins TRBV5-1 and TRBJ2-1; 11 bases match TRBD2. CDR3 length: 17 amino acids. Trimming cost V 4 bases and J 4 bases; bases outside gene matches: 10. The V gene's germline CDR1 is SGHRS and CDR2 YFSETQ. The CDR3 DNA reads TGCGCCAGCAGCCAAACTACCCCTAGCGGGGGGTACAATGAGCAGTTCTTC. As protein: CASSQTTPSGGYNEQFF.

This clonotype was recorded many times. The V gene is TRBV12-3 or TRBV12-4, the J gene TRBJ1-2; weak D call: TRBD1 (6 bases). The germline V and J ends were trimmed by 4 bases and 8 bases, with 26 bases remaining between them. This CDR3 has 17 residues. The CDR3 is CASSYMIWPQGRLGYTF. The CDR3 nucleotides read TGTGCCAGCAGTTATATGATTTGGCCACAGGGACGACTCGGCTACACCTTC.

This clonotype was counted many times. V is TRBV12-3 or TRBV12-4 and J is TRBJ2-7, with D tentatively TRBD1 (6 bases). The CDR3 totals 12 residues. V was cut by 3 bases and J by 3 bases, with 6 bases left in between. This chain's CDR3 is CASSLTGYEQYF. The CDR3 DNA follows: TGTGCCAGCAGTTTGACAGGCTACGAGCAGTACTTC.

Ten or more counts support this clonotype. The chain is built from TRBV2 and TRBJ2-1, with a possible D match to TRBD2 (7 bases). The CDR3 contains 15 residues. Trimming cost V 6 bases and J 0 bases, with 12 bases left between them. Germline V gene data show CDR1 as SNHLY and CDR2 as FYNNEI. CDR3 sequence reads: CASRAGGRSYNEQFF. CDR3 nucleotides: TGTGCCAGCAGGGCCGGGGGGCGCTCCTACAATGAGCAGTTCTTC.

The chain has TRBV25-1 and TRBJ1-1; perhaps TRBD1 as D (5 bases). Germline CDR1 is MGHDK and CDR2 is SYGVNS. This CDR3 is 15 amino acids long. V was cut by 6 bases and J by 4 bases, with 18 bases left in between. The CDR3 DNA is TGTGCCAGCAGCTCCCCCGGGGCTAGTGGCACTGAAGCTTTCTTT. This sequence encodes CASSSPGASGTEAFF. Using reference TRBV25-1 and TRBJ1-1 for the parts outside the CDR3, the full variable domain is EADIYQTPRYLVIGTGKKITLECSQTMGHDKMYWYQQDPGMELHLIHYSYGVNSTEKGDLSSESTVSRIRTEHFPLTLESARPSHTSQYLCASSSPGASGTEAFFGQGTRLTVV.

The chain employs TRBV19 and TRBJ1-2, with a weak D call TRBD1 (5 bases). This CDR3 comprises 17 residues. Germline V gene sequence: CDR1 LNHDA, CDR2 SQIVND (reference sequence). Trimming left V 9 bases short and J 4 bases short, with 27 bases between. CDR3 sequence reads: CARHPGAGTDLLYGYTF. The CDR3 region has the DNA TGTGCCAGACACCCGGGAGCAGGGACCGACCTCCTCTATGGCTACACCTTC. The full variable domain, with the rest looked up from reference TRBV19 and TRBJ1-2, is DGGITQSPKYLFRKEGQNVTLSCEQNLNHDAMYWYRQDPGQGLRLIYYSQIVNDFQKGDIAEGYSVSREKKESFPLTVTSAQKNPTAFYLCARHPGAGTDLLYGYTFGSGTRLTVV.

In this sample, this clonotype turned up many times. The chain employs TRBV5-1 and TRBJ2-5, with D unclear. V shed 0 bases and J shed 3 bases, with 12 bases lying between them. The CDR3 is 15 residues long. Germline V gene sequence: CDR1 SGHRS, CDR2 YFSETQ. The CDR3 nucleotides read TGCGCCAGCAGCTTGGGACCACGGGTTGAAGAGACCCAGTACTTC. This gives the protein CASSLGPRVEETQYF. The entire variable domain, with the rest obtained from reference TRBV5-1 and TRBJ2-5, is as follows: KAGVTQTPRYLIKTRGQQVTLSCSPISGHRSVSWYQQTPGQGLQFLFEYFSETQRNKGNFPGRFSGRQFSNSRSEMNVSTLELGDSALYLCASSLGPRVEETQYFGPGTRLLVL.

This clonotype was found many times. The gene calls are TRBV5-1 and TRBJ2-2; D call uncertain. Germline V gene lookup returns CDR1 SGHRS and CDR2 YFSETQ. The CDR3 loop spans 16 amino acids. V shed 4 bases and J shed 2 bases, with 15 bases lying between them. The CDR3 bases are TGCGCCAGCAGCCCCGAGTTCGACCCTAACACCGGGGAGCTGTTTTTT. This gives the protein CASSPEFDPNTGELFF.

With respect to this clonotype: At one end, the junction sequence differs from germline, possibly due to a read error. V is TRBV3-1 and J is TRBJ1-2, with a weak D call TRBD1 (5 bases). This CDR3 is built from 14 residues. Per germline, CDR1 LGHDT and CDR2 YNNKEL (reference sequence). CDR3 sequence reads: CASSQDSQGFGYAF. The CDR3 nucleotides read TGTGCCAGCAGCCAAGATTCCCAGGGTTTTGGCTACGCCTTC.

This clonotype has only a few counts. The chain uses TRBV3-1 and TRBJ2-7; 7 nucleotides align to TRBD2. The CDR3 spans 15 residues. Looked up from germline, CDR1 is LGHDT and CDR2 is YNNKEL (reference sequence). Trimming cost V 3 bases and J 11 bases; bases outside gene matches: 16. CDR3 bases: TGTGCCAGCAGCCAGGTGGGGGGGTTTGGGTCGGATAAGTACTTC. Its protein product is CASSQVGGFGSDKYF.

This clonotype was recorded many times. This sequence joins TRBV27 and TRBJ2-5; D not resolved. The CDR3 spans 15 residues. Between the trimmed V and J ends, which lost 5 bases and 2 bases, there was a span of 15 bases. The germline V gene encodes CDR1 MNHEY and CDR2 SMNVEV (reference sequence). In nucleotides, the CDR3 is TGTGCCAGCAGTCCTTTCTATCAACAGCAAGAGACCCAGTACTTC. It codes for CASSPFYQQQETQYF.

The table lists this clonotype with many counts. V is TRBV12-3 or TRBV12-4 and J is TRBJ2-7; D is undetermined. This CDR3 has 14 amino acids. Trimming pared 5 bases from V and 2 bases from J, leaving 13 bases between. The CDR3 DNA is TGTGCCAGCAGTCCCCGGACGCAGACCTACGAGCAGTACTTC. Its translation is CASSPRTQTYEQYF.

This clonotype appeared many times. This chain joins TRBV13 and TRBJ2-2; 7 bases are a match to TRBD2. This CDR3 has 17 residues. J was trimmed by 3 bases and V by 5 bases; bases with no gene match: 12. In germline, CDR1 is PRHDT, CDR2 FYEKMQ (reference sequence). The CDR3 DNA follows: TGTGCCAGCAGCCCCGTGGGCGGCGGGGGAGACACCGGGGAGCTGTTTTTT. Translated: CASSPVGGGGDTGELFF.